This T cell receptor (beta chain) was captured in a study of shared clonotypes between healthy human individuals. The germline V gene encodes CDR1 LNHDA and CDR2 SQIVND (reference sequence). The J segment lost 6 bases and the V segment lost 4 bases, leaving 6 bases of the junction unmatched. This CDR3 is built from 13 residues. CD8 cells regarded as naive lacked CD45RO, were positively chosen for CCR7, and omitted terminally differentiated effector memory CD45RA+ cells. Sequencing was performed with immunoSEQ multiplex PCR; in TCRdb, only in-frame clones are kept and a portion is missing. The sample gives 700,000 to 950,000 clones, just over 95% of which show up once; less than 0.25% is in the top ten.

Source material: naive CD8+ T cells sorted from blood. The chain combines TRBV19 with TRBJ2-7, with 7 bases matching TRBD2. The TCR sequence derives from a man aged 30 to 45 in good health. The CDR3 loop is CASSTTSVSEQYF. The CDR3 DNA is TGTGCCAGTAGTACTACTAGCGTGTCCGAGCAGTACTTC.